Following are 7 T cell receptor beta chains from one sample sequenced in a study of Ad26.COV2.S vaccination and SARS-CoV-2 variants. Treatment denoted: 19 received Ad26.COV2.S at low or high dose, single or two shots; several received placebo; per-sample allocation not given. Day 63 after the first vaccine or placebo injection was the time point for sampling. The table came from immunoSEQ multiplex PCR; TCRdb's copy has only in-frame clones and leaves some out. In the table there are around 240,000 clones, 88% of which are singletons. Specimen: peripheral blood, collected in a trial of Ad26.COV2.S vaccine versus placebo. These receptors originate from a person between 18 and 65 years old who received the Ad26.COV2.S COVID-19 vaccine or a placebo.

J is TRBJ1-2 and V is TRBV13; D is ambiguous. Germline lookup yields CDR1 PRHDT and CDR2 FYEKMQ (reference sequence). This CDR3 has 16 residues. V lost 5 bases, J lost 7 bases, and 23 bases lay in between. The CDR3 is CASSLGFQRWSPGYTF. CDR3 DNA sequence: TGTGCCAGCAGCCTCGGGTTTCAGCGTTGGTCACCTGGCTACACCTTC.

The chain has TRBV28 and TRBJ2-6, with a possible D match to TRBD1 (6 bases). The V and J ends lost 5 bases and 1 base respectively, with 15 bases between them. The CDR3 has 17 residues. Per the germline V gene, CDR1 is MDHEN and CDR2 is SYDVKM. The CDR3 spells CASSERTGISGANVLTF. The CDR3 nucleotides read TGTGCCAGCAGTGAGCGAACAGGGATATCTGGGGCCAACGTCCTGACTTTC.

The V gene is TRBV30, the J gene TRBJ2-3, with D perhaps TRBD1 (5 bases). From germline, CDR1 is GTSNPN and CDR2 SVGIG (reference sequence). V lost 0 bases to trimming and J lost 6 bases, with 7 bases between them. This CDR3 spans 12 amino acids. The CDR3 is CAWSVQGDTQYF. The DNA for the CDR3 is TGTGCCTGGAGTGTTCAGGGTGATACGCAGTATTTT.

The chain has TRBV19 and TRBJ1-2; D gene uncertain. Germline loops: CDR1 LNHDA, CDR2 SQIVND (reference sequence). V was trimmed by 2 bases and J by 7 bases, leaving 8 bases between them. This CDR3 comprises 12 residues. Here the CDR3 DNA reads TGTGCCAGTAGTATACATCCGGGTGGCTACACCTTC. This codes for CASSIHPGGYTF.

The chain links TRBV6-5 to TRBJ2-1; D call uncertain. V shed 8 bases and J shed 4 bases, with 15 bases lying between them. Germline CDR1 is MNHEY and CDR2 is SVGAGI. There are 14 residues in the CDR3. The CDR3 loop reads CASHESGIYNEQFF. CDR3 coding DNA: TGTGCCAGCCACGAATCAGGCATTTACAATGAGCAGTTCTTC.

The V and J genes are TRBV28 and TRBJ2-7; D is unresolved. Trimming left V 5 bases short and J 3 bases short, with 8 bases between. Germline lookup yields CDR1 MDHEN and CDR2 SYDVKM. The CDR3 has 12 amino acids. CDR3 in amino acids: CASSIPSYEQYF. The CDR3 DNA is TGTGCCAGCAGTATCCCCAGCTACGAGCAGTACTTC.

The rearrangement links TRBV28 to TRBJ2-3; 10 bases match TRBD1. Germline CDR1 is MDHEN and CDR2 is SYDVKM. V was pared by 11 bases and J by 5 bases, with 10 bases of the junction left unmatched. The CDR3 extends over 14 amino acids. CDR3 nucleotides: TGTGCCTCTGAGACAGGGGGCGAGTTAGATACGCAGTATTTT. It codes for CASETGGELDTQYF.